The source of this TCR beta chain is a study of blood T cell repertoires in COVID-19 (dated by TCRdb to 2018 to 2021). In terms of the full investigation: Samples from collaborators originated in the United States, Italy and Spain and spanned both the acute and convalescent phases of COVID-19. A de-identified subject ID, COVID-19 status, age in years and sex were almost always included in the sample metadata. HLA class I and class II types, where available, came from metadata supplied by the sample provider rather than from assay-based typing. The repertoires were released in a freely available public database intended as a resource for research on the immune response to SARS-CoV-2. The dataset comprised deeply sampled blood TCRbeta repertoires from subjects exposed to, actively infected with, or recovered from COVID-19. The material from the prospective study consisted of cDNA or gDNA derived from T cells, B-cell-depleted T cells, or PBMCs. Samples were obtained from the ongoing ImmuneRACE study (first 160 participants) and from 1,000 to 1,500 subjects provided by 6 global collaborators. The research as a whole found: The quantity of clinical and demographic metadata differed by source and by participant and was supplied without curation.

Comment on this clone: Its antigen is still unknown. No base-level quality is on record; no much larger clone is a single base apart.

Each collaborating institution followed its own protocols to collect whole blood in K2EDTA tubes. For TCRbeta analysis, collaborator samples were shipped as frozen whole blood, as isolated PBMCs, or as DNA extracted from either sample type. TCRbeta CDR3 regions were amplified from genomic DNA using the immunoSEQ Assay, a bias-controlled multiplex PCR. As for how the authors treated the data: Nucleated cell counts per sample were estimated from amplification of reference gene primers within the assay. To quantify the absolute abundance of each unique TCRbeta CDR3 rearrangement, sequence reads were collapsed and filtered. For each sample, productive Simpson clonality was calculated as the square root of Simpson's diversity index across productive rearrangements. TCRdb mirrors the immuneACCESS table, restricted to in-frame sequences. Some clones are absent from its copies; in checked studies, under half trace to an unresolved V gene, and the reason for the others is unknown. The V and J calls and the clone size are those of that table, but D and trimming were determined from the DNA. Counted in this sample were some 210,000 clones; about 86% of them appeared once. The top ten hold 2.9% of the sample.

Relative to germline, V is 7 bases shorter and J is 4 bases shorter, with 14 bases between their ends. The germline V gene (reference sequence) gives CDR1 as MNHNY and CDR2 as SVGAGI. The CDR3 holds 13 amino acids from the cysteine to the phenylalanine. Only the CDR3 portion is preserved as DNA: 39 bases, with reading frame beginning at the first base. The sequence was collected from a man aged 50 to 60 with active or convalescent COVID-19. The chain uses TRBV6-6 and TRBJ2-7; TRBD1 is a possible D gene, resting on 6 matching bases. Input material: peripheral blood. The encoded CDR3 is CASTPQGSYEQYF. The nucleotide sequence reads TGTGCCAGCACCCCACAGGGAAGTTACGAGCAGTACTTC.